Given below is one T cell receptor (beta chain) in context. Study processing details: Amplifying reference gene primers gave estimates of nucleated cell counts. Sequencing was performed with immunoSEQ multiplex PCR; in TCRdb, only in-frame clones are kept and a portion is missing. That table furnishes V, J and clone size, whereas the DNA furnished D and trimming. The sample holds 200,000 to 250,000 clones; 84% are singletons and the top ten take 7.6%. The CDR3 loop spans 14 amino acids. Germline CDR1 reads LNHDA; CDR2 reads SQIVND (reference sequence). V lost 5 bases to trimming and J lost 7 bases, with 17 bases between them. The data were obtained in a study of blood T cell repertoires in COVID-19. Across the study: COVID-19 samples from acute and convalescent phases originated in the United States, Italy and Spain. Nucleic acid was either cDNA or gDNA, and it came from T cells, B-cell-depleted T cells, or PBMCs.

This sequence joins TRBV19 and TRBJ2-5, with TRBD1 as a possible D gene (6 bases). The sequence came from a woman aged 50 to 65 with active or convalescent COVID-19. Sequenced material: peripheral blood. This CDR3 reads CASSRQPLGGTQYF. The CDR3 bases are TGTGCCAGTAGTCGACAACCCTTAGGGGGGACCCAGTACTTC.